The 14 T cell receptor beta chains below all came from one sample that was sequenced in a study of cytotoxic CD8 clonotypes in ibrutinib-treated CLL. Repertoires were generated with immunoSEQ multiplex PCR, while TCRdb's copy carries only in-frame clones and drops some. The sample consists of tens of thousands of clones, roughly 72% of them appearing once. The source material was PBMCs, sampled after 12 months of ibrutinib treatment. Receptors were obtained from a human donor with chronic lymphocytic leukemia.

This clone has just a few counts. This chain uses TRBV29-1 with TRBJ2-7, with 7 bases fitting TRBD1. CDR3 length: 13 amino acids. The germline V gene encodes CDR1 SQVTM and CDR2 ANQGSEA. Trimming at V came to 7 bases and at J to 2 bases, leaving 8 bases not matched to a gene. CDR3 DNA: TGCAGCGCTACAGGGGTCCAAACCTACGAGCAGTACTTC. Protein: CSATGVQTYEQYF.

The chain couples TRBV25-1 to TRBJ2-3, with D hard to call. Germline values: CDR1 MGHDK, CDR2 SYGVNS. The germline V and J ends were trimmed by 3 bases and 9 bases, with 4 bases remaining between them. The CDR3 runs to 10 residues. CDR3: CASSDRTQYF. The CDR3 DNA reads as TGTGCCAGCAGTGACAGGACGCAGTATTTT.

The gene calls are TRBV7-9 and TRBJ2-3; tentative D call: TRBD2 (5 bases). This CDR3 contains 17 residues. Trimming removed 2 bases at V and 5 bases at J, with 20 bases between. Germline V gene data show CDR1 as SEHNR and CDR2 as FQNEAQ (reference sequence). CDR3 sequence (DNA): TGTGCCAGCAGCTTATCCGCAGGCCCGGTGGGGAGAGATACGCAGTATTTT. Protein product: CASSLSAGPVGRDTQYF.

This chain joins TRBV28 and TRBJ1-4, with D possibly being TRBD1 (6 bases). Per germline, CDR1 MDHEN and CDR2 SYDVKM. The CDR3 sequence is 15 residues long. The germline V and J ends were trimmed by 7 bases and 8 bases, with 20 bases remaining between them. The CDR3 DNA reads TGTGCCAGCACCTTATTACAGGGCTCTGGAGAAAAACTGTTTTTT. The encoded protein is CASTLLQGSGEKLFF.

The genes are TRBV5-4 and TRBJ2-7; 7 positions agree with TRBD1. This CDR3 has 13 residues. V gave up 0 bases and J gave up 6 bases; unmatched junction bases: 3. The germline gives CDR1 SGHNT, CDR2 YYREEE (reference sequence). CDR3 in DNA: TGTGCCAGCAGCTTGGAGTCAGGGGGCGAGCAGTACTTC. Residues: CASSLESGGEQYF.

The chain is built from TRBV7-9 and TRBJ2-7; D is undetermined. The CDR3 extends over 12 amino acids. V lost 3 bases and J 4 bases, leaving 7 bases between the germline ends. Germline V gene lookup returns CDR1 SEHNR and CDR2 FQNEAQ (reference sequence). The CDR3 reads CASSFAEYEQYF. The CDR3 DNA follows: TGTGCCAGCAGCTTCGCAGAGTACGAGCAGTACTTC.

This clone has only a few counts. V is TRBV5-4 and J is TRBJ1-3, with no clear D. Germline CDR1 reads SGHNT; CDR2 reads YYREEE (reference sequence). CDR3 length: 15 residues. V was pared by 4 bases and J by 4 bases, with 15 bases between. CDR3 sequence: CASSTGISTGNTIYF. CDR3 sequence (DNA): TGTGCCAGCAGCACCGGGATATCAACCGGAAACACCATATATTTT.

The rearrangement joins TRBV6-5 to TRBJ1-2, with 10 bases lining up with TRBD1. This CDR3 has 14 residues. V was clipped by 7 bases and J by 5 bases; unmatched bases: 7. Germline CDR1 reads MNHEY; CDR2 reads SVGAGI. CDR3 residues: CASIPGQGRYGYTF. DNA for the CDR3: TGTGCCAGCATCCCGGGACAGGGGAGATATGGCTACACCTTC.

Only one count was recorded for this clone. The chain couples TRBV7-3 to TRBJ2-5, with D unresolved. Germline CDR1 is SGHTA and CDR2 is FQGTGA. Deletions cut 1 base from V and 7 bases from J, with 13 bases between. The CDR3 is made up of 14 amino acids. CDR3 sequence: CASSLSGAIGTQYF. CDR3 DNA: TGTGCCAGCAGCTTAAGTGGTGCAATTGGGACCCAGTACTTC.

V gene TRBV18 combines with J gene TRBJ2-7; 12 positions match TRBD2. The CDR3 consists of 14 residues. Germline CDR1 and CDR2: KGHSH and LQKENI. V dropped 6 bases and J dropped 2; count of bases not matched to a gene: 2. The CDR3 nucleotides read TGTGCCAGCTCCGCTAGCGGGGGGGCCTACGAGCAGTACTTC. Translating it yields CASSASGGAYEQYF.

This clone was observed a few times. V is TRBV2 and J is TRBJ1-5; maybe TRBD1 (5 bases). The V and J ends lost 0 bases and 5 bases respectively, with 29 bases between them. Germline V lookup: CDR1 SNHLY, CDR2 FYNNEI. The CDR3 is 21 residues long. The CDR3 DNA follows: TGTGCCAGCAGTGAAGCGCTTCGGGGGTTGGCTACCTCAGGTTACCATCAGCCCCAGCATTTT. The encoded protein is CASSEALRGLATSGYHQPQHF.

This clone was counted once. V is TRBV5-6 and J is TRBJ1-2; D perhaps matches TRBD1 (5 bases). Trimming removed 0 bases from V and 4 bases from J, with 13 bases in between. Germline V CDR1 and CDR2: SGHDT, YYEEEE. This CDR3 has 15 residues. DNA for the CDR3: TGTGCCAGCAGCTTGGGGACACCGGGGGTCTATGGCTACACCTTC. Protein product: CASSLGTPGVYGYTF.

The rearrangement uses TRBV9 and TRBJ1-4; D uncertain. Germline loops: CDR1 SGDLS, CDR2 YYNGEE. This CDR3 is 14 amino acids long. The V end lost 0 bases, the J end lost 5 bases, and 8 bases lay between the germline ends. The CDR3 region is CASSVGGLNEKLFF. As DNA, the CDR3 is TGTGCCAGCAGCGTAGGCGGGCTGAATGAAAAACTGTTTTTT.

V usage is TRBV28 and J usage is TRBJ1-5, with unresolved D. Germline V CDR1 and CDR2: MDHEN, SYDVKM. The germline V and J ends were trimmed by 2 bases and 0 bases, with 11 bases remaining between them. The CDR3 consists of 16 residues. The CDR3 DNA reads TGTGCCAGCAGTTTAGTTATGGTGACTAGCAATCAGCCCCAGCATTTT. This encodes CASSLVMVTSNQPQHF.